Below, one T cell receptor beta chain is given with its context. The data belong to a study of blood T cell repertoires in COVID-19. Study background: Researchers got acute and convalescent COVID-19 samples from the United States, Italy and Spain. Sample material is recorded as cDNA or gDNA derived from T cells, B-cell-depleted T cells, or PBMCs.

Under the authors' procedure: Reference gene primer amplification yielded estimated nucleated cell counts. Sequenced by immunoSEQ multiplex PCR; TCRdb stores in-frame clones only, minus some. V and J calls plus clone size are reproduced from that table; the DNA served to infer D and trimming. The profile covers under 45,000 clones, with 80% to 90% appearing a single time and over 8% taken by the ten largest. The CDR3 contains 16 residues. Per germline, CDR1 SGHTA and CDR2 FQGNSA. V dropped 2 bases and J dropped 1 base, with 11 bases sitting between them. The sequence was collected from a human donor in a cohort sampled during active COVID-19. Sequencing input: peripheral blood. The rearrangement links TRBV7-2 to TRBJ2-2, with TRBD2 as a possible D gene (5 bases). CDR3 nucleotides: TGTGCCAGCAGCTTATTCCAGCGGCAGAACACCGGGGAGCTGTTTTTT. Translated: CASSLFQRQNTGELFF.